What follows is one T cell receptor beta chain and its context. TCRdb fed the RT-PCR reads into MiXCR, producing one record per CDR3 protein. Among about 680,000 distinct CDR3 sequences listed, approximately 15% were seen once. V lost 6 bases and J 6 bases, leaving 18 bases between the germline ends. From germline, CDR1 is KGHSH and CDR2 LQKENI. The CDR3 is 15 residues long. What was sequenced was memory CD4+ T cells from blood. This chain joins TRBV18 and TRBJ2-4; D perhaps matches TRBD1 (6 bases). The receptor's source is a female donor in good health, serving as a healthy control. The CDR3 DNA reads as TGTGCCAGCTCCCTCGGGGCAGGGGACATAAACATTCAGTACTTC. Its protein is CASSLGAGDINIQYF.